Each of the 5 T cell receptor beta chains below was sequenced from the same sample in a study of PD-L1 blockade in urothelial cancer (dated by TCRdb to 2016 to 2017). Sample time point, as interpreted from the label and publication: pretreatment peripheral blood. Library method: the immunoSEQ multiplex PCR assay. TCRdb provides this immuneACCESS table in a form limited to in-frame rearrangements. Some clones are lacking; in checked studies, under half of them reflect an unresolved V gene, and why the rest are absent is not known. The sample table holds roughly 100,000 clones, of which around 90% were seen once. 0.85% to 1% of the sample comes from the top ten. The sequences come from PBMCs, collected around atezolizumab (anti-PD-L1) treatment. These receptor sequences come from an elderly woman with urothelial cancer.

This clone has more than one count but fewer than ten. The CDR3 region is CASSYSGSPRESYTF. In DNA, the CDR3 is TGTGCCAGCAGTTACTCTGGCAGCCCGCGGGAGAGCTACACCTTC. This chain connects TRBV6-6 to TRBJ1-2; D gene uncertain. V was trimmed by 0 bases and J by 9 bases, leaving 17 bases between them. The CDR3 length is 15 residues. Germline CDR1 MNHNY, CDR2 SVGAGI (reference sequence).

This sequence joins TRBV9 and TRBJ2-7; the match to TRBD1 covers 8 bases. Trimming cost V 2 bases and J 7 bases; bases outside gene matches: 8. The CDR3 covers 14 residues. Germline V gives CDR1 SGDLS, CDR2 YYNGEE. The CDR3 spells CASSVGQGAFEQYF. DNA of the CDR3: TGTGCCAGCAGCGTCGGCCAGGGGGCCTTTGAGCAGTACTTC.

The J gene is TRBJ2-5, the V gene TRBV9; 9 bases align to TRBD2. From germline, CDR1 is SGDLS and CDR2 YYNGEE. The CDR3 length is 17 residues. The V segment lost 0 bases and the J segment 1 base; nucleotides outside the gene matches: 7. The CDR3 is CASSVDPAGGVQETQYF. In DNA form, the CDR3 reads TGTGCCAGCAGCGTAGACCCAGCGGGAGGTGTCCAAGAGACCCAGTACTTC.

V usage is TRBV5-6 and J usage is TRBJ2-6; perhaps TRBD1 as D (5 bases). V gave up 6 bases and J gave up 4 bases, with 8 bases separating them. Germline V CDR1 and CDR2: SGHDT, YYEEEE. The CDR3 loop spans 13 amino acids. DNA of the CDR3: TGTGCCAGCACCCAGGGAGGGGCCAACGTCCTGACTTTC. This sequence encodes CASTQGGANVLTF.

The chain employs TRBV5-1 and TRBJ2-1; 16 positions match TRBD2. Germline CDR1 and CDR2: SGHRS and YFSETQ. Losses at the gene ends were 4 bases for V and 9 bases for J; bases not matched to a gene: 10. This CDR3 has 17 amino acids. The CDR3 nucleotides read TGCGCCAGCAGCGAGTCTCCGGGACTAGCGGGAGGGGGTGAGCAGTTCTTC. Its translation is CASSESPGLAGGGEQFF.